This T cell receptor (beta chain) stems from a study of blood T cells in healthy people across ages. Points from the study as a whole: PBMCs went unsorted, and a conclusive naive versus antigen-experienced comparison was therefore prevented. Observed TCR beta diversity per million T cells went down as age went up. This fall followed a roughly linear course with age. Compared with aged donors, long-lived donors showed fewer expanded clones, suggesting selection.

Germline-derived CDR1 and CDR2 are DFQATT and SNEGSKA (reference sequence). CDR3 length equals 16 residues. V gave up 1 base and J gave up 6 bases; unmatched junction bases: 12. Per sample, no less than 5 micrograms of total RNA were extracted. The authors ran a second PCR of about 7 to 12 cycles using a sample-barcoded 5' primer and a J-beta primer mix. TCRdb reanalysed the 5' RACE reads using MiXCR and keeps one entry per CDR3 protein. The sample includes about 730,000 distinct CDR3 sequences, roughly two fifths of them seen just once. Concerning this clonotype itself: The antigen is undetermined.

This clonotype was obtained from a woman aged 55-75 years in good health. The sample consisted of blood. The chain combines TRBV20-1 with TRBJ1-2; 9 bases map to TRBD1. The CDR3 bases are TGCAGTGCTAGAGGTACACAGGGGGCTTTAGCAGATGGCTACACCTTC. Translating it yields CSARGTQGALADGYTF.